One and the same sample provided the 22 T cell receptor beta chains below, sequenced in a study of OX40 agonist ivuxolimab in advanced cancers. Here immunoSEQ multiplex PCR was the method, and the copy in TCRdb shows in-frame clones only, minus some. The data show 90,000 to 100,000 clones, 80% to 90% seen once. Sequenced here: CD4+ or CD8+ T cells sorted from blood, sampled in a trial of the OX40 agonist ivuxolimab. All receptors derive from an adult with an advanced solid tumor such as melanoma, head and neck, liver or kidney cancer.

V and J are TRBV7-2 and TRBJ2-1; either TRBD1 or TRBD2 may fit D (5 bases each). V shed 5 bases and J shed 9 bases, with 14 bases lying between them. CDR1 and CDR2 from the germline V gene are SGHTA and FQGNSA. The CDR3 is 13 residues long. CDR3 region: CASSPPGRVEQFF. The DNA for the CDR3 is TGTGCCAGCAGCCCCCCGGGGCGAGTTGAGCAGTTCTTC.

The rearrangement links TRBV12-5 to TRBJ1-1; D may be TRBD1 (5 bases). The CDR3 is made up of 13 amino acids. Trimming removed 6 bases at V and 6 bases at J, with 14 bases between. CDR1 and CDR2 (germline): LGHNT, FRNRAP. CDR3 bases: TGTGCTAGTGGCTTAGGGATGGGGGCTGAAGCTTTCTTT. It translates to CASGLGMGAEAFF.

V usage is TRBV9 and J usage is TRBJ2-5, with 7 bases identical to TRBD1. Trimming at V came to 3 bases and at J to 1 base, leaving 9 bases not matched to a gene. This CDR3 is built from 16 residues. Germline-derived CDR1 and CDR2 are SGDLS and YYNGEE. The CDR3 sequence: CASSARPAGGQETQYF. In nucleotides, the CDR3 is TGTGCCAGCAGCGCCAGGCCCGCAGGGGGCCAAGAGACCCAGTACTTC.

Written as DNA, the CDR3 is TGTGCCAGCAGCTGGGCTCCAACCGACTATGGCTACACCTTC. It codes for CASSWAPTDYGYTF. The genes are TRBV5-4 and TRBJ1-2, with unresolved D. Looked up from germline, CDR1 is SGHNT and CDR2 is YYREEE (reference sequence). The CDR3 totals 14 residues. V lost 3 bases and J 3 bases, leaving 12 bases between the germline ends.

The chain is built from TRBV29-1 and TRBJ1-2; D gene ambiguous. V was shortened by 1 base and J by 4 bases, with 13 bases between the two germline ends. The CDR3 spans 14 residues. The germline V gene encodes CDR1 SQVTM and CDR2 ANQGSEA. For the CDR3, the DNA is TGCAGCGTTGAAGGCCCGCGTCCGGGCTATGGCTACACCTTC. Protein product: CSVEGPRPGYGYTF.

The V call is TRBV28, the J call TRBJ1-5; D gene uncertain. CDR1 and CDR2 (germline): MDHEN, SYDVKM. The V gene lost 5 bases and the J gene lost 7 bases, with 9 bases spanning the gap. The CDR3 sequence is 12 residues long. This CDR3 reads CASSHPSQPQHF. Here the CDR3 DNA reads TGTGCCAGCAGTCACCCGTCCCAGCCCCAGCATTTT. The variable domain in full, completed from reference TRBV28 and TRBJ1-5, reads DVKVTQSSRYLVKRTGEKVFLECVQDMDHENMFWYRQDPGLGLRLIYFSYDVKMKEKGDIPEGYSVSREKKERFSLILESASTNQTSMYLCASSHPSQPQHFGDGTRLSIL.

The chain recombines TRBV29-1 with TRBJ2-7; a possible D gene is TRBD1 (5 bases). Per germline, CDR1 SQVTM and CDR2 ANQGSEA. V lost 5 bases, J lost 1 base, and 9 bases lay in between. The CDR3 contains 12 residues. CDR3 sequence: CSVSTGSYEQYF. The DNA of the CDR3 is TGCAGCGTTAGTACAGGTTCCTACGAGCAGTACTTC.

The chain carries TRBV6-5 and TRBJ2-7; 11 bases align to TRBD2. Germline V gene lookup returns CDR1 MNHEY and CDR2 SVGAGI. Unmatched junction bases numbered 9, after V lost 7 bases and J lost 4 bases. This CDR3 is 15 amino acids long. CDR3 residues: CASTGTSGPRYEQYF. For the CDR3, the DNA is TGTGCCAGCACCGGGACTAGCGGACCTCGTTACGAGCAGTACTTC.

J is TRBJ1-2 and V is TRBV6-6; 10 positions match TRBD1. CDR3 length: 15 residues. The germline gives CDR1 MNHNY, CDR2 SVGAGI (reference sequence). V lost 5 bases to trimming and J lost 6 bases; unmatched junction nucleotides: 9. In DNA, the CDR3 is TGTGCCAGCAGTGAGCCCGGGACAGGGGATAATGGCTACACCTTC. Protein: CASSEPGTGDNGYTF.

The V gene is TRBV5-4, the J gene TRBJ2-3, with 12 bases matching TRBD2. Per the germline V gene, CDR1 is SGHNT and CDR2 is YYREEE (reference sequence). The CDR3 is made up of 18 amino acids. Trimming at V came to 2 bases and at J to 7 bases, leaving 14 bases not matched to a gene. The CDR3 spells CASSFRVFGLAGRYTQYF. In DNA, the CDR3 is TGTGCCAGCAGCTTTCGTGTCTTCGGACTAGCGGGACGTTATACGCAGTATTTT. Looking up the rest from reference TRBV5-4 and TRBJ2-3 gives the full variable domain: ETGVTQSPTHLIKTRGQQVTLRCSSQSGHNTVSWYQQALGQGPQFIFQYYREEENGRGNFPPRFSGLQFPNYSSELNVNALELDDSALYLCASSFRVFGLAGRYTQYFGPGTRLTVL.

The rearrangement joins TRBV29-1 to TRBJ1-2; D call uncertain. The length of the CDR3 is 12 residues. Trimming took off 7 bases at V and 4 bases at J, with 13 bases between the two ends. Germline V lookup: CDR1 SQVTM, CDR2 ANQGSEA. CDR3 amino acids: CSASDGSYGYTF. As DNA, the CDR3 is TGCAGCGCTTCGGACGGGAGCTATGGCTACACCTTC.

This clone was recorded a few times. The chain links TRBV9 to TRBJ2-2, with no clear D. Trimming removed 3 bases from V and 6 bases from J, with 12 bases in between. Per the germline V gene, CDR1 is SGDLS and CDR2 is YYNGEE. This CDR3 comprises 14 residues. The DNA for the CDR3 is TGTGCCAGCAGCGAGGCTAGTAGTTCCGGGGAGCTGTTTTTT. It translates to CASSEASSSGELFF.

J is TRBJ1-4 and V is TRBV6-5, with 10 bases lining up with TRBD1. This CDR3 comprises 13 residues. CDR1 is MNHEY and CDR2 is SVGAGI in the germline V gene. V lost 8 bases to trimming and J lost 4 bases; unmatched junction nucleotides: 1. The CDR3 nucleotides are TGTGCCAGCGGGGACAGGGGTAATGAAAAACTGTTTTTT. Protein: CASGDRGNEKLFF.

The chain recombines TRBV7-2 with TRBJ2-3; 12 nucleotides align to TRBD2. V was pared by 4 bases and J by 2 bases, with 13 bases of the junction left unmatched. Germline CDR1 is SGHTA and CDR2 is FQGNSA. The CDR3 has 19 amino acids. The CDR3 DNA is TGTGCCAGCAGCTCCTTGCCCAATCTAGCGGGGGGGAACACAGATACGCAGTATTTT. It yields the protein CASSSLPNLAGGNTDTQYF. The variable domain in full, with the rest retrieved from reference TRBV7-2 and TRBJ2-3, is GAGVSQSPSNKVTEKGKDVELRCDPISGHTALYWYRQSLGQGLEFLIYFQGNSAPDKSGLPSDRFSAERTGGSVSTLTIQRTQQEDSAVYLCASSSLPNLAGGNTDTQYFGPGTRLTVL.

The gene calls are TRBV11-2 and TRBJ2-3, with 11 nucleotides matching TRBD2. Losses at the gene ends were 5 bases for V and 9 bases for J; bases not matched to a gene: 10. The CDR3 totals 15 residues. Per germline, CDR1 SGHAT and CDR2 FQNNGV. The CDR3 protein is CASSGLAGGRGTQYF. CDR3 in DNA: TGTGCCAGCAGCGGTCTAGCGGGAGGACGCGGCACGCAGTATTTT. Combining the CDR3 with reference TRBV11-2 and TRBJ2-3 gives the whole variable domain EAGVAQSPRYKIIEKRQSVAFWCNPISGHATLYWYQQILGQGPKLLIQFQNNGVVDDSQLPKDRFSAERLKGVDSTLKIQPAKLEDSAVYLCASSGLAGGRGTQYFGPGTRLTVL.

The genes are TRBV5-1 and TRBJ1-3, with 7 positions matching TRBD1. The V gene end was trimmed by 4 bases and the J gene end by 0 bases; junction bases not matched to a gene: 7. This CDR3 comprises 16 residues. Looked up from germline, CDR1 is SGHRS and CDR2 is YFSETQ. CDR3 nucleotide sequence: TGCGCCAGCAGCCCGGGACAGACGCACTCTGGAAACACCATATATTTT. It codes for CASSPGQTHSGNTIYF.

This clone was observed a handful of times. The CDR3 loop reads CAITTSYPYNEQFF. CDR3 coding DNA: TGTGCCATCACCACTAGTTATCCCTACAATGAGCAGTTCTTC. V is TRBV10-3 and J is TRBJ2-1, with D tentatively TRBD2 (5 bases). Germline CDR1 reads ENHRY; CDR2 reads SYGVKD. CDR3 length equals 14 residues. The V and J ends lost 7 bases and 2 bases respectively, with 12 bases between them.

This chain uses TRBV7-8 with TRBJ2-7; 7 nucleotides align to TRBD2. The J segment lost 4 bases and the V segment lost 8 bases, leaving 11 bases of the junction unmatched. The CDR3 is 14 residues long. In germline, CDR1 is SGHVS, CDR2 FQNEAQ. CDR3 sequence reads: CASGRAGETYEQYF. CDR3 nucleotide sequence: TGTGCCAGCGGGCGGGCGGGGGAAACGTACGAGCAGTACTTC.

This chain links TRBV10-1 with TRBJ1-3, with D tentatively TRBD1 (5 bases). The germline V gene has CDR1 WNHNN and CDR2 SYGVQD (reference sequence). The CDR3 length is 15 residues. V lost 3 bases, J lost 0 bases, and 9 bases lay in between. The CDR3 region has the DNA TGCGCCAGCAGTGAAGGGACGGCCTCTGGAAACACCATATATTTT. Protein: CASSEGTASGNTIYF.

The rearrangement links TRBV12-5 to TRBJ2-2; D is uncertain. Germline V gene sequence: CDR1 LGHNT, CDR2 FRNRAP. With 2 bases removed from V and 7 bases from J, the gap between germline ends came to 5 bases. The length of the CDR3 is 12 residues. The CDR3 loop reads CASGLPRGELFF. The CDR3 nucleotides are TGTGCTAGTGGTTTGCCCCGCGGGGAGCTGTTTTTT.

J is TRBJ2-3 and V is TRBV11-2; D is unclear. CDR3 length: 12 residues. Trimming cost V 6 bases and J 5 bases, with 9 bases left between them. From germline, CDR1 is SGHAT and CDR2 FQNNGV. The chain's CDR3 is CASSLARDTQYF. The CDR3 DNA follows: TGTGCCAGCAGTCTGGCGAGAGATACGCAGTATTTT.

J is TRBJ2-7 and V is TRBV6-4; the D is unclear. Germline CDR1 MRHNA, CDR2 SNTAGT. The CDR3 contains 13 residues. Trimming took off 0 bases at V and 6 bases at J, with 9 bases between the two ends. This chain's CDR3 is CASSDSKRIEQYV. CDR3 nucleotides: TGTGCCAGCAGTGACTCGAAAAGGATCGAGCAGTACGTC.